The 28 T cell receptor beta chains listed next were all sequenced from one sample in a study of CD8+ T cells in alopecia areata. The treatment denotes: oral pan-JAK inhibitor, 5-10 mg twice daily. After isolation, RNA underwent reverse transcription to generate cDNA as the sequencing template. Clones were read by immunoSEQ multiplex PCR, and TCRdb kept only the in-frame ones, dropping some. The sample lists over 95,000 clones; around 55% were seen once. The material sequenced was CD8+ T cells sorted from blood, taken at week 4, from a patient treated with tofacitinib. These receptor sequences come from a human donor with alopecia areata.

The CDR3 DNA follows: TGTGCCAGCAGTGATTTGCCGACAGGGCTGCACAATGAGCAGTTCTTC. The encoded protein is CASSDLPTGLHNEQFF. This chain joins TRBV2 and TRBJ2-1; the match to TRBD1 covers 7 bases. This CDR3 region has 16 residues. With V trimmed by 3 bases and J by 5 bases, 10 bases remained unmatched. Germline V gene sequence: CDR1 SNHLY, CDR2 FYNNEI.

This rearrangement joins TRBV27 to TRBJ2-7, with no clear D. Trimming took off 6 bases at V and 7 bases at J, with 10 bases between the two ends. The length of the CDR3 is 11 residues. The germline gives CDR1 MNHEY, CDR2 SMNVEV (reference sequence). The CDR3 DNA is TGTGCCAGCAGCTACTCCGGGGAGCAGTACTTC. Its translation: CASSYSGEQYF.

This clone was counted a few times. The J gene is TRBJ1-1, the V gene TRBV4-1; D gene uncertain. The germline V gene has CDR1 MGHRA and CDR2 YSYEKL. The V end lost 0 bases, the J end lost 1 base, and 9 bases lay between the germline ends. The CDR3 length is 15 residues. The CDR3 region is CASSQDPLSNTEAFF. In DNA, the CDR3 is TGCGCCAGCAGCCAAGATCCCCTTTCGAACACTGAAGCTTTCTTT.

This chain uses TRBV4-3 with TRBJ2-7, with D possibly called TRBD1 or TRBD2 (6 bases each). Trimming shortened V by 0 bases and J by 1 base, and 16 bases separated the two germline ends. The CDR3 has 17 amino acids. Germline V gene sequence: CDR1 LGHNA, CDR2 YSLEER. DNA of the CDR3: TGCGCCAGCAGCCAAGACCATTCGGGGGCCATTTCCTACGAGCAGTACTTC. It translates to CASSQDHSGAISYEQYF.

This sequence joins TRBV9 and TRBJ1-2; TRBD1 might be the D (6 bases). The length of the CDR3 is 16 residues. V gave up 1 base and J gave up 6 bases, with 19 bases separating them. CDR1 is SGDLS, CDR2 YYNGEE, per germline. The CDR3 DNA follows: TGTGCCAGCAGCGTACTAGGGGGGTCAAATTGGGATGGCTACACCTTC. Translation gives CASSVLGGSNWDGYTF.

This clone has more than one count but fewer than ten. This rearrangement joins TRBV10-3 to TRBJ2-1; D remains ambiguous. The CDR3 extends over 15 amino acids. V dropped 2 bases and J dropped 5 bases, with 13 bases sitting between them. In germline, CDR1 is ENHRY, CDR2 SYGVKD. CDR3 nucleotide sequence: TGTGCCATCAGTGAGGAACTTAGCCCCAACAATGAGCAGTTCTTC. Translating it yields CAISEELSPNNEQFF.

This clone was seen once. The CDR3 DNA reads TGTGCCAGCAGGCCAGAGCCCCAAGAGACCCAGTACTTC. Protein: CASRPEPQETQYF. The chain combines TRBV28 with TRBJ2-5; D is uncertain. Trimming took off 6 bases at V and 1 base at J, with 9 bases between the two ends. CDR1 and CDR2 (germline): MDHEN, SYDVKM. The CDR3 sequence is 13 residues long.

CDR3 nucleotides: TGTGCCAGCAGTTACACTAGCAAGAACACTGAAGCTTTCTTT. Translation gives CASSYTSKNTEAFF. The chain employs TRBV6-5 and TRBJ1-1; D gene uncertain. Germline values: CDR1 MNHEY, CDR2 SVGAGI. CDR3 length: 14 amino acids. V was clipped by 2 bases and J by 1 base, with 8 bases between them.

The sample holds a few counts of this clone. J is TRBJ2-2 and V is TRBV29-1; 8 bases align to TRBD1. V lost 7 bases to trimming and J lost 5 bases; unmatched junction nucleotides: 15. CDR3 length: 16 residues. Germline lookup yields CDR1 SQVTM and CDR2 ANQGSEA. The CDR3 nucleotides are TGCAGCGCCAAGGATCCTTCAGGGGGCGCGACCGGGGAGCTGTTTTTT. It codes for CSAKDPSGGATGELFF.

This clone was detected only once. The chain joins TRBV27 to TRBJ2-3; D is unresolved. The CDR3 contains 16 residues. V was clipped by 2 bases and J by 2 bases, with 14 bases between them. CDR1 is MNHEY and CDR2 is SMNVEV in the germline V gene (reference sequence). This chain's CDR3 is CASSLSFSLATDTQYF. The CDR3 nucleotides are TGTGCCAGCAGTTTAAGTTTCTCGTTAGCCACAGATACGCAGTATTTT.

The genes are TRBV4-3 and TRBJ2-5; D may be TRBD1 (6 bases). The ends were cut back, 4 bases at V and 1 base at J, with 10 bases in the middle. This CDR3 contains 14 residues. CDR1 is LGHNA, CDR2 YSLEER, per germline. CDR3 nucleotide sequence: TGCGCCAGCAGCCTGGGGGCGGGCCAAGAGACCCAGTACTTC. Protein sequence: CASSLGAGQETQYF.

The chain combines TRBV23-1 with TRBJ2-3; D tentatively fits TRBD1 or TRBD2 (5 bases each). TRBV23-1 is an open reading frame whose function is uncertain. V was pared by 2 bases and J by 4 bases, with 28 bases between. The CDR3 sequence is 20 residues long. This chain's CDR3 is CASSQRLATDKEGGADTQYF. In DNA form, the CDR3 reads TGCGCCAGCAGTCAAAGACTGGCGACAGACAAAGAGGGTGGCGCAGATACGCAGTATTTT.

This sequence joins TRBV9 and TRBJ2-1, with a possible D match to TRBD2 (6 bases). Germline V gene data show CDR1 as SGDLS and CDR2 as YYNGEE. This CDR3 contains 12 residues. Trimming stripped 3 bases from V and 9 bases from J, with 10 bases between. CDR3 nucleotide sequence: TGTGCCAGCAGCGCACTAGCAGCTGAGCAGTTCTTC. Its protein product is CASSALAAEQFF. The full variable domain, with the rest looked up from reference TRBV9 and TRBJ2-1, is DSGVTQTPKHLITATGQRVTLRCSPRSGDLSVYWYQQSLDQGLQFLIQYYNGEERAKGNILERFSAQQFPDLHSELNLSSLELGDSALYFCASSALAAEQFFGPGTRLTVL.

This clone was counted a few times. This rearrangement joins TRBV2 to TRBJ2-3; D could derive from TRBD1 or TRBD2 (5 bases each). Germline V gene lookup returns CDR1 SNHLY and CDR2 FYNNEI. V was clipped by 4 bases and J by 0 bases, with 8 bases between them. CDR3 length: 14 residues. The CDR3 DNA is TGTGCCAGCAGTGGCCGGGACAGCACAGATACGCAGTATTTT. It is translated as CASSGRDSTDTQYF.

The rearrangement joins TRBV7-8 to TRBJ2-1; perhaps TRBD2 as D (6 bases). V was cut by 5 bases and J by 2 bases, with 10 bases left in between. The CDR3 sequence is 14 residues long. CDR1 is SGHVS and CDR2 is FQNEAQ in the germline V gene. For the CDR3, the DNA is TGTGCCAGCAGCCCCGGACTAACCTACAATGAGCAGTTCTTC. Translation: CASSPGLTYNEQFF. Complete variable domain (other parts from reference TRBV7-8 and TRBJ2-1): GAGVSQSPRYKVAKRGQDVALRCDPISGHVSLFWYQQALGQGPEFLTYFQNEAQLDKSGLPSDRFFAERPEGSVSTLKIQRTQQEDSAVYLCASSPGLTYNEQFFGPGTRLTVL.

This chain links TRBV9 with TRBJ2-7; D is ambiguous. The length of the CDR3 is 15 residues. Germline V gene data show CDR1 as SGDLS and CDR2 as YYNGEE. V lost 4 bases and J lost 0, with 14 bases in between. In DNA form, the CDR3 reads TGTGCCAGCAGCCCTGAAGGGTCCATCTCCTACGAGCAGTACTTC. It specifies CASSPEGSISYEQYF.

The chain uses TRBV29-1 and TRBJ2-7; D is uncertain. V lost 2 bases to trimming and J lost 3 bases, with 8 bases between them. CDR3 length: 12 amino acids. Germline lookup yields CDR1 SQVTM and CDR2 ANQGSEA. The CDR3 is CSVEFANYEQYF. The CDR3 nucleotides are TGCAGCGTTGAATTTGCGAACTACGAGCAGTACTTC.

The chain employs TRBV5-1 and TRBJ2-7; the D gene is possibly TRBD1 (6 bases). Trimming removed 0 bases at V and 2 bases at J, with 24 bases between. Germline V CDR1 and CDR2: SGHRS, YFSETQ. The CDR3 sequence is 19 residues long. DNA for the CDR3: TGCGCCAGCAGCTTGGGGACAGACGGTCTGTTGGTCGTCGCCTACGAGCAGTACTTC. Translation: CASSLGTDGLLVVAYEQYF. Based on the CDR3 plus reference TRBV5-1 and TRBJ2-7, the full variable domain is KAGVTQTPRYLIKTRGQQVTLSCSPISGHRSVSWYQQTPGQGLQFLFEYFSETQRNKGNFPGRFSGRQFSNSRSEMNVSTLELGDSALYLCASSLGTDGLLVVAYEQYFGPGTRLTVT.

In this sample, this clone turned up a few times. This sequence joins TRBV5-5 and TRBJ2-2, with TRBD1 matching 7 bases. This CDR3 is 17 amino acids long. V shed 2 bases, J shed 0 bases, and the junction held 7 bases outside the gene matches. CDR1 and CDR2 (germline): SGHKS, YYEKEE (reference sequence). This CDR3 is CASSLYRGRANTGELFF. The CDR3 DNA reads TGTGCCAGCAGCTTATACAGGGGCCGTGCGAACACCGGGGAGCTGTTTTTT. The full variable domain, completed using reference TRBV5-5 and TRBJ2-2, is DAGVTQSPTHLIKTRGQQVTLRCSPISGHKSVSWYQQVLGQGPQFIFQYYEKEERGRGNFPDRFSARQFPNYSSELNVNALLLGDSALYLCASSLYRGRANTGELFFGEGSRLTVL.

V usage is TRBV6-5 and J usage is TRBJ2-1, with a possible D match to TRBD1 (5 bases). This CDR3 has 13 residues. Trimming removed 0 bases from V and 12 bases from J, with 12 bases in between. Germline V gene lookup returns CDR1 MNHEY and CDR2 SVGAGI. The CDR3 sequence: CASSYSRGSVQFF. The CDR3 region has the DNA TGTGCCAGCAGTTACTCAAGGGGTTCGGTGCAGTTCTTC.

The sample holds one count of this clone. The chain combines TRBV25-1 with TRBJ2-7; 9 positions agree with TRBD2. Germline V lookup: CDR1 MGHDK, CDR2 SYGVNS. The CDR3 is 15 amino acids. Trimming cost V 0 bases and J 6 bases; bases outside gene matches: 6. The CDR3 reads CASSEYRRREGEQYF. CDR3 in DNA: TGTGCCAGCAGTGAATATAGGCGGCGGGAGGGCGAGCAGTACTTC.

In this sample, this clone turned up a few times. This chain's CDR3 is CASSLGASEETQYF. The DNA for the CDR3 is TGCGCCAGCAGCTTGGGGGCTAGCGAAGAGACCCAGTACTTC. This chain joins TRBV5-1 and TRBJ2-5; the D gene is possibly TRBD2 (6 bases). The CDR3 has 14 residues. V was clipped by 0 bases and J by 3 bases, with 9 bases between them. Germline lookup yields CDR1 SGHRS and CDR2 YFSETQ. Full variable domain (remainder filled in from reference TRBV5-1 and TRBJ2-5): KAGVTQTPRYLIKTRGQQVTLSCSPISGHRSVSWYQQTPGQGLQFLFEYFSETQRNKGNFPGRFSGRQFSNSRSEMNVSTLELGDSALYLCASSLGASEETQYFGPGTRLLVL.

The rearrangement links TRBV30 to TRBJ2-7; D may be TRBD2 (6 bases). Germline CDR1 is GTSNPN and CDR2 is SVGIG (reference sequence). CDR3 length: 14 residues. V lost 2 bases and J 2 bases, leaving 13 bases between the germline ends. CDR3 nucleotides: TGTGCCTGGAGTACTAGCTGGAGGACCTACGAGCAGTACTTC. Encoded protein: CAWSTSWRTYEQYF.

The chain combines TRBV10-3 with TRBJ2-7; 8 nucleotides align to TRBD1. Germline V CDR1 and CDR2: ENHRY, SYGVKD. Losses at the gene ends were 7 bases for V and 0 bases for J; bases not matched to a gene: 8. The CDR3 sequence is 15 residues long. CDR3 amino acids: CAITPGQGISYEQYF. The CDR3 DNA reads as TGTGCCATCACGCCCGGACAGGGAATCTCCTACGAGCAGTACTTC.

This clone was recorded a few times. V is TRBV30 and J is TRBJ2-1, with TRBD2 as a possible D gene (6 bases). The CDR3 is 13 amino acids. Trimming took 0 bases from V and 7 from J, leaving 10 bases between them. Germline V gene sequence: CDR1 GTSNPN, CDR2 SVGIG (reference sequence). CDR3 DNA sequence: TGTGCCTGGAGTGTCACCGGGGGTAATGAGCAGTTCTTC. Translation: CAWSVTGGNEQFF.

The chain combines TRBV4-1 with TRBJ2-3, with D perhaps TRBD2 (5 bases). V lost 0 bases, J lost 4 bases, and 20 bases lay in between. The CDR3 loop spans 18 amino acids. Germline assignment: CDR1 MGHRA and CDR2 YSYEKL. CDR3 sequence reads: CASSQELGSGSRPDTQYF. In DNA form, the CDR3 reads TGCGCCAGCAGCCAAGAGCTCGGCAGCGGTTCCCGCCCAGATACGCAGTATTTT.

The chain joins TRBV11-2 to TRBJ2-4, with D uncertain. The germline V and J ends were trimmed by 8 bases and 3 bases, with 8 bases remaining between them. Per germline, CDR1 SGHAT and CDR2 FQNNGV. The CDR3 length is 12 residues. CDR3 in DNA: TGTGCCAGCGAGCTGGTCAAAAACATTCAGTACTTC. Translation: CASELVKNIQYF.

The rearrangement uses TRBV10-3 and TRBJ2-5, with unresolved D. There are 16 residues in the CDR3. The germline V gene has CDR1 ENHRY and CDR2 SYGVKD. The V end lost 2 bases, the J end lost 2 bases, and 15 bases lay between the germline ends. CDR3 sequence: CAISELLSDIQETQYF. The CDR3 bases are TGTGCCATCAGTGAGCTCCTCTCCGACATACAAGAGACCCAGTACTTC.